The sequence of this TCR beta chain was determined in a study of CD8 T cells in ankylosing spondylitis. TCRdb re-called the 5' RACE reads with MiXCR, one entry per CDR3 protein. The sample lists around 150,000 distinct CDR3 sequences; around 19% were seen once. Trimming pared 10 bases from V and 7 bases from J, leaving 13 bases between. The CDR3 runs to 12 residues. The germline V gene has CDR1 ENHRY and CDR2 SYGVKD. The gene calls are TRBV10-3 and TRBJ2-2; no firm D call. This TCR came from a male donor with ankylosing spondylitis or in good health (not recorded which). Sequenced material: blood, either unsorted or a sorted T cell fraction (not recorded which). The CDR3 here is CATTREFGELFF. CDR3 bases: TGTGCCACCACAAGAGAATTCGGGGAGCTGTTTTTT.